Listed below are T cell receptor beta chains from one sample, sequenced in a study of blood T cell repertoires in COVID-19. Some clones are missing from TCRdb's copy, which holds only in-frame ones; the method was immunoSEQ multiplex PCR. The top ten clones hold approximately 1.5% of a sample with some 110,000 clones, approximately 81% of them seen once. Input material: peripheral blood. The receptor set was obtained from a middle-aged man with acute or convalescent COVID-19. The CDR3 runs from the conserved cysteine through the conserved F or W. Each record gives: J gene, D gene, V gene, clone size, CDR3 protein, CDR3 DNA. A D gene is named only where the DNA matches it firmly. The listing skips clone size in some rows; elsewhere it reads once, few, many or a size class.

j_call: TRBJ2-1
d_call: NA
v_call: TRBV12-3/TRBV12-4
clone_size: NA
cdr3_aa: CASRDIVYNEQFF
cdr3_nt: TGTGCCAGCAGGGACATTGTATACAATGAGCAGTTCTTC

j_call: TRBJ1-6
d_call: TRBD1
v_call: TRBV4-2
clone_size: NA
cdr3_aa: CASSQVGQGGSPLHF
cdr3_nt: TGTGCCAGCAGCCAAGTGGGACAGGGCGGTTCACCCCTCCACTTT

j_call: TRBJ1-3
d_call: NA
v_call: TRBV12-5
clone_size: NA
cdr3_aa: CASGSLTGSSGNTIYF
cdr3_nt: TGTGCTAGTGGTTCCTTGACAGGTTCCTCTGGAAACACCATATATTTT

j_call: TRBJ1-5
d_call: NA
v_call: TRBV19
clone_size: NA
cdr3_aa: CASNVRGEQPQHF
cdr3_nt: TGTGCCAGTAACGTCAGGGGAGAGCAGCCCCAGCATTTT

j_call: TRBJ2-7
d_call: TRBD1
v_call: TRBV6-5
clone_size: NA
cdr3_aa: CASSYVGTGKNYEQYF
cdr3_nt: TGTGCCAGCAGTTACGTTGGGACAGGGAAAAACTACGAGCAGTACTTC

j_call: TRBJ2-1
d_call: TRBD2
v_call: TRBV6-5
clone_size: NA
cdr3_aa: CASKGGGSKYNEQFF
cdr3_nt: TGTGCCAGCAAAGGTGGCGGGAGTAAGTACAATGAGCAGTTCTTC

j_call: TRBJ2-2
d_call: NA
v_call: TRBV4-2
clone_size: few
cdr3_aa: CASSQYNTGELFF
cdr3_nt: TGTGCCAGCAGCCAATATAACACCGGGGAGCTGTTTTTT

j_call: TRBJ1-2
d_call: NA
v_call: TRBV16
clone_size: NA
cdr3_aa: CASSPTGNYGYTF
cdr3_nt: TGTGCCAGCAGCCCCACAGGGAACTATGGCTACACCTTC

j_call: TRBJ2-1
d_call: NA
v_call: TRBV5-4
clone_size: NA
cdr3_aa: CASSPGLYNEQFF
cdr3_nt: TGTGCCAGCAGCCCAGGACTGTACAATGAGCAGTTCTTC

j_call: TRBJ2-5
d_call: TRBD2
v_call: TRBV4-1
clone_size: NA
cdr3_aa: CASSQDWASGSETQYF
cdr3_nt: TGCGCCAGCAGCCAAGATTGGGCTAGCGGGAGTGAGACCCAGTACTTC

j_call: TRBJ2-7
d_call: NA
v_call: TRBV30
clone_size: NA
cdr3_aa: CAWNIVGAYEQYF
cdr3_nt: TGTGCCTGGAATATAGTGGGAGCCTACGAGCAGTACTTC

j_call: TRBJ2-7
d_call: TRBD2
v_call: TRBV18
clone_size: once
cdr3_aa: CASSRTSGGFLTGQYF
cdr3_nt: TGTGCCAGCTCCCGGACTAGCGGGGGCTTTCTGACTGGGCAGTACTTC

j_call: TRBJ1-4
d_call: TRBD1
v_call: TRBV5-1
clone_size: NA
cdr3_aa: CASSLVAGGNEKLFF
cdr3_nt: TGCGCCAGCAGCTTGGTGGCAGGGGGCAATGAAAAACTGTTTTTT

j_call: TRBJ2-3
d_call: NA
v_call: TRBV7-2
clone_size: NA
cdr3_aa: CASSHPGINTQYF
cdr3_nt: TGTGCCAGCAGCCATCCCGGGATCAATACGCAGTATTTT

j_call: TRBJ2-2
d_call: NA
v_call: TRBV27
clone_size: NA
cdr3_aa: CASSLWTTGELFF
cdr3_nt: TGTGCCAGCAGTTTATGGACTACCGGGGAGCTGTTTTTT

j_call: TRBJ2-7
d_call: NA
v_call: TRBV13
clone_size: NA
cdr3_aa: CASSPKQGTYEQYF
cdr3_nt: TGTGCCAGCAGCCCGAAACAGGGAACCTACGAGCAGTACTTC

j_call: TRBJ2-2
d_call: NA
v_call: TRBV4-1
clone_size: NA
cdr3_aa: CASSQFLVSTNTGELFF
cdr3_nt: TGCGCCAGCAGCCAATTCTTAGTGTCGACGAACACCGGGGAGCTGTTTTTT

j_call: TRBJ1-2
d_call: NA
v_call: TRBV7-8
clone_size: NA
cdr3_aa: CASSEVYYNGYTF
cdr3_nt: TGTGCCAGCAGTGAGGTCTATTACAATGGCTACACCTTC

j_call: TRBJ2-2
d_call: NA
v_call: TRBV5-1
clone_size: once
cdr3_aa: CASSGQNTGELFF
cdr3_nt: TGCGCCAGCAGCGGGCAGAACACCGGGGAGCTGTTTTTT

j_call: TRBJ1-3
d_call: NA
v_call: TRBV14
clone_size: NA
cdr3_aa: CASSQLQTGNTIYF
cdr3_nt: TGTGCCAGCAGCCAACTCCAGACTGGAAACACCATATATTTT

j_call: TRBJ1-6
d_call: NA
v_call: TRBV7-9
clone_size: NA
cdr3_aa: CASSAGNSPLHF
cdr3_nt: TGTGCCAGCAGCGCGGGGAATTCACCCCTCCACTTT

j_call: TRBJ2-7
d_call: TRBD1
v_call: TRBV28
clone_size: NA
cdr3_aa: CASRPATGGLKEQYF
cdr3_nt: TGTGCCAGCAGACCCGCGACAGGGGGCCTTAAGGAGCAGTACTTC

j_call: TRBJ1-6
d_call: NA
v_call: TRBV5-1
clone_size: NA
cdr3_aa: CASSLAGPSSYNSPLHF
cdr3_nt: TGCGCCAGCAGCTTGGCTGGGCCAAGCTCCTATAATTCACCCCTCCACTTT

j_call: TRBJ2-3
d_call: NA
v_call: TRBV5-6
clone_size: few
cdr3_aa: CASRPGHYIYTQYF
cdr3_nt: TGTGCCAGCCGCCCGGGACACTACATATATACGCAGTATTTT

j_call: TRBJ1-1
d_call: NA
v_call: TRBV7-9
clone_size: NA
cdr3_aa: CASSPRVSVNTEAFF
cdr3_nt: TGTGCCAGCAGCCCTCGGGTATCGGTGAACACTGAAGCTTTCTTT

j_call: TRBJ1-3
d_call: NA
v_call: TRBV2
clone_size: NA
cdr3_aa: CASRGGSGNTIYF
cdr3_nt: TGTGCCAGCAGGGGAGGGTCTGGAAACACCATATATTTT

j_call: TRBJ2-1
d_call: TRBD2
v_call: TRBV5-1
clone_size: NA
cdr3_aa: CASSPTSGSILHEQFF
cdr3_nt: TGCGCCAGCAGCCCGACTAGCGGGAGTATCCTACATGAGCAGTTCTTC

j_call: TRBJ2-7
d_call: TRBD2
v_call: TRBV28
clone_size: NA
cdr3_aa: CASSPRLAGSYEQYF
cdr3_nt: TGTGCCAGCAGTCCCCGACTAGCGGGATCCTACGAGCAGTACTTC

j_call: TRBJ1-2
d_call: TRBD1
v_call: TRBV11-2
clone_size: few
cdr3_aa: CASSLDPTGKYYGYTF
cdr3_nt: TGTGCCAGCAGCTTAGATCCGACAGGGAAATACTATGGCTACACCTTC

j_call: TRBJ2-7
d_call: TRBD2
v_call: TRBV7-3
clone_size: NA
cdr3_aa: CASSLMGGYEQYF
cdr3_nt: TGTGCCAGCAGCTTAATGGGGGGGTACGAGCAGTACTTC

j_call: TRBJ1-2
d_call: NA
v_call: TRBV28
clone_size: NA
cdr3_aa: CASSGARYYGYTF
cdr3_nt: TGTGCCAGCAGTGGGGCCCGGTACTATGGCTACACCTTC

j_call: TRBJ2-1
d_call: TRBD1
v_call: TRBV7-3
clone_size: NA
cdr3_aa: CASSLGTGQGAVHGQFF
cdr3_nt: TGTGCCAGCAGCTTAGGGACCGGACAGGGGGCGGTTCACGGGCAGTTCTTC

j_call: TRBJ2-1
d_call: TRBD2
v_call: TRBV19
clone_size: once
cdr3_aa: CASSTLGGVNNEQFF
cdr3_nt: TGTGCCAGTAGTACCCTGGGGGGGGTAAACAATGAGCAGTTCTTC

j_call: TRBJ1-1
d_call: NA
v_call: TRBV18
clone_size: NA
cdr3_aa: CASSPARGGIMNTEAFF
cdr3_nt: TGTGCCAGCTCACCAGCCCGAGGGGGAATAATGAACACTGAAGCTTTCTTT

j_call: TRBJ2-1
d_call: TRBD2
v_call: TRBV27
clone_size: NA
cdr3_aa: CASSLTSSGYNEQFF
cdr3_nt: TGTGCCAGCAGTTTAACGTCTAGCGGCTACAATGAGCAGTTCTTC

j_call: TRBJ2-7
d_call: TRBD2
v_call: TRBV7-6
clone_size: NA
cdr3_aa: CASSLSASGVSYEQYF
cdr3_nt: TGTGCCAGCAGCTTATCCGCTAGCGGGGTCTCCTACGAGCAGTACTTC

j_call: TRBJ2-5
d_call: NA
v_call: TRBV7-3
clone_size: NA
cdr3_aa: CASSPGVGEGEETQYF
cdr3_nt: TGTGCCAGCAGCCCCGGGGTGGGCGAGGGGGAGGAGACCCAGTACTTC

j_call: TRBJ2-3
d_call: NA
v_call: TRBV5-5
clone_size: NA
cdr3_aa: CASSLTGRADTQYF
cdr3_nt: TGTGCCAGCAGCTTGACAGGGAGGGCAGATACGCAGTATTTT

j_call: TRBJ1-5
d_call: TRBD1
v_call: TRBV19
clone_size: NA
cdr3_aa: CASSMRGQGRYQPQHF
cdr3_nt: TGTGCCAGTAGTATGAGGGGGCAGGGGAGATATCAGCCCCAGCATTTT

j_call: TRBJ2-1
d_call: TRBD1
v_call: TRBV6-2/TRBV6-3
clone_size: NA
cdr3_aa: CASSPLGGTANEQFF
cdr3_nt: TGTGCCAGCAGCCCACTAGGGGGCACGGCCAATGAGCAGTTCTTC

j_call: TRBJ2-7
d_call: TRBD1
v_call: TRBV18
clone_size: NA
cdr3_aa: CASSQTGAGGEQYF
cdr3_nt: TGTGCCAGCTCACAGACAGGGGCCGGGGGCGAGCAGTACTTC

j_call: TRBJ2-7
d_call: NA
v_call: TRBV7-8
clone_size: NA
cdr3_aa: CASSRLARGEQYF
cdr3_nt: TGTGCCAGCAGCCGGCTAGCGAGGGGAGAGCAGTACTTC

j_call: TRBJ1-5
d_call: NA
v_call: TRBV6-5
clone_size: NA
cdr3_aa: CASRLRQDNQPQHF
cdr3_nt: TGTGCCAGCAGACTGCGACAGGACAATCAGCCCCAGCATTTT

j_call: TRBJ2-7
d_call: TRBD2
v_call: TRBV19
clone_size: NA
cdr3_aa: CASSFSGTSGEQYF
cdr3_nt: TGTGCCAGTAGTTTCTCCGGGACTAGCGGGGAGCAGTACTTC

j_call: TRBJ1-5
d_call: TRBD1
v_call: TRBV18
clone_size: NA
cdr3_aa: CASSPRTGDQPQHF
cdr3_nt: TGTGCCAGCTCTCCCCGGACAGGGGATCAGCCCCAGCATTTT

j_call: TRBJ2-1
d_call: TRBD1
v_call: TRBV2
clone_size: NA
cdr3_aa: CASRLEQGTNEQFF
cdr3_nt: TGTGCCAGCAGACTCGAACAGGGGACGAATGAGCAGTTCTTC

j_call: TRBJ1-5
d_call: TRBD1
v_call: TRBV3-1/TRBV3-2
clone_size: NA
cdr3_aa: CASSLIGQGGNQPQHF
cdr3_nt: TGTGCCAGCAGCCTAATCGGACAGGGGGGGAATCAGCCCCAGCATTTT

j_call: TRBJ2-3
d_call: TRBD1
v_call: TRBV6-1
clone_size: NA
cdr3_aa: CASSEQGVDTQYF
cdr3_nt: TGTGCCAGCAGTGAACAGGGGGTAGATACGCAGTATTTT

j_call: TRBJ2-1
d_call: NA
v_call: TRBV29-1
clone_size: NA
cdr3_aa: CSVDGSSYNEQFF
cdr3_nt: TGCAGCGTTGACGGTAGCTCCTACAATGAGCAGTTCTTC

j_call: TRBJ2-2
d_call: TRBD1
v_call: TRBV9
clone_size: NA
cdr3_aa: CASRPQGVDTGELFF
cdr3_nt: TGTGCCAGCAGGCCACAGGGGGTCGACACCGGGGAGCTGTTTTTT

j_call: TRBJ1-2
d_call: NA
v_call: TRBV5-1
clone_size: few
cdr3_aa: CASYNEGVGYTF
cdr3_nt: TGCGCCAGCTACAATGAGGGGGTAGGCTACACCTTC

j_call: TRBJ2-7
d_call: NA
v_call: TRBV6-2/TRBV6-3
clone_size: NA
cdr3_aa: CASSQIRFYEQYF
cdr3_nt: TGTGCCAGCAGTCAAATACGGTTCTACGAGCAGTACTTC

j_call: TRBJ2-2
d_call: TRBD2
v_call: TRBV7-7
clone_size: NA
cdr3_aa: CASSASGRVNTGELFF
cdr3_nt: TGTGCTAGCAGCGCTAGCGGGAGGGTGAACACCGGGGAGCTGTTTTTT

j_call: TRBJ1-5
d_call: TRBD1
v_call: TRBV12-3/TRBV12-4
clone_size: NA
cdr3_aa: CASSSQGVQPQHF
cdr3_nt: TGTGCCAGCAGTTCTCAGGGGGTCCAGCCCCAGCATTTT

j_call: TRBJ2-7
d_call: TRBD1
v_call: TRBV11-3
clone_size: NA
cdr3_aa: CASSSGTGMGEQYF
cdr3_nt: TGTGCCAGCAGCTCCGGGACAGGGATGGGTGAGCAGTACTTC

j_call: TRBJ2-1
d_call: TRBD2
v_call: TRBV6-1
clone_size: NA
cdr3_aa: CASSEAKASGTYNEQFF
cdr3_nt: TGTGCCAGCAGTGAAGCGAAGGCTAGCGGAACTTACAATGAGCAGTTCTTC

j_call: TRBJ2-1
d_call: NA
v_call: TRBV2
clone_size: NA
cdr3_aa: CASSLLGRGVYNEQFF
cdr3_nt: TGTGCCAGCAGTCTCCTGGGCAGGGGTGTTTACAATGAGCAGTTCTTC

j_call: TRBJ1-6
d_call: NA
v_call: TRBV30
clone_size: NA
cdr3_aa: CAAGVSYNSPLHF
cdr3_nt: TGTGCCGCAGGGGTCTCCTATAATTCACCCCTCCACTTT

j_call: TRBJ1-4
d_call: NA
v_call: TRBV5-4
clone_size: few
cdr3_aa: CASSPTADWKEKLFF
cdr3_nt: TGTGCCAGCAGTCCAACGGCGGATTGGAAGGAAAAACTGTTTTTT

j_call: TRBJ1-4
d_call: TRBD1
v_call: TRBV18
clone_size: NA
cdr3_aa: CASSPQERQGNEKLFF
cdr3_nt: TGTGCCAGCTCACCCCAAGAGAGACAGGGGAATGAAAAACTGTTTTTT